This TCR beta chain was sequenced in a study of shared clonotypes between healthy human individuals. A single count supports this clone. CD8 cells regarded as naive lacked CD45RO, were positively chosen for CCR7, and omitted terminally differentiated effector memory CD45RA+ cells. Everyone who donated was a Caucasian adult who lived in Nashville, Tennessee. Germline assignment: CDR1 SGDLS and CDR2 YYNGEE. CDR3 size: 14 residues. Trimming cost V 0 bases and J 3 bases, with 10 bases left between them. Researchers divided each subset's genomic DNA evenly across several immunoSEQ plates. Assay used: immunoSEQ multiplex PCR; TCRdb lists only in-frame clones, some missing. The profile shows about 1,900,000 clones, less than 95% of them singletons.

This receptor was identified in a man aged 18 to 29 in good health. Sequencing was performed on naive CD8+ T cells sorted from blood. The V and J genes are TRBV9 and TRBJ2-7; TRBD1 is a possible D gene (5 bases). For the CDR3, the DNA is TGTGCCAGCAGCGTAGGCCTAGGGGACTACGAGCAGTACTTC. Encoded protein: CASSVGLGDYEQYF.